This T cell receptor (beta chain) appears in the sequencing data of a study of cytomegalovirus exposure and HLA in healthy donors. V was trimmed by 1 base and J by 7 bases, leaving 14 bases between them. CDR1 is SGHRS and CDR2 is YFSETQ in the germline V gene. The CDR3 consists of 14 residues. Both 60 Vbeta primers and 13 Jbeta primers went into the PCR. Clones were read by immunoSEQ multiplex PCR, and TCRdb kept only the in-frame ones, dropping some. The table has tens of thousands of clones, more than 60% seen once. Regarding the study as a whole: Over 150 TCR beta chains were listed as cytomegalovirus-associated.

This clone was seen more than once but under ten times. Its antigen is undetermined. The origin of this receptor is a male donor in good health and CMV-seropositive. The chain has TRBV5-1 and TRBJ1-1; possibly TRBD1 for D (5 bases). What was sequenced was PBMCs. This CDR3 is CASSLTTAPLEAFF. In DNA form, the CDR3 reads TGCGCCAGCAGCTTGACGACAGCCCCACTTGAAGCTTTCTTT. Drawing the rest from reference TRBV5-1 and TRBJ1-1, the complete variable domain is KAGVTQTPRYLIKTRGQQVTLSCSPISGHRSVSWYQQTPGQGLQFLFEYFSETQRNKGNFPGRFSGRQFSNSRSEMNVSTLELGDSALYLCASSLTTAPLEAFFGQGTRLTVV.